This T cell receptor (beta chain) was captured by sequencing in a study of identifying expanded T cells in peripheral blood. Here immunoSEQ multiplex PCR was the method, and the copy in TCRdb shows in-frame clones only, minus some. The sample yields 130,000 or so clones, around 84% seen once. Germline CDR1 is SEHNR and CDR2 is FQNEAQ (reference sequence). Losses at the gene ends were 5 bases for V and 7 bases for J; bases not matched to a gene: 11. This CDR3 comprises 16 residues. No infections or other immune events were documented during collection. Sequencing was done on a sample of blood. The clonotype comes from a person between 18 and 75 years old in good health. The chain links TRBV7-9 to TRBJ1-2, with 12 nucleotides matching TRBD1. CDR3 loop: CASSDSGTGGVGGYTF. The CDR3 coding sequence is TGTGCCAGCAGCGATTCCGGGACAGGGGGCGTGGGTGGCTACACCTTC.